A single T cell receptor (beta chain) is shown here with its context. The count of this clone is one. What this receptor recognizes is not known. No much larger clone is present one base from it, and per-base qualities are unavailable. These data are taken from a study of cytomegalovirus exposure and HLA in healthy donors (dated by TCRdb to between 2016 and 2019). Describing the broader study: In an earlier analysis of fewer than 750 of the donors, 250 to 350 Gb of sequence data and approximately 100 million unique TCR beta sequences from 180 million or so T cells were reported. A later genetic analysis took genome-wide SNP genotypes for about 55% of the roughly 670 donors and used that subset as a discovery cohort. Donor age, sex, ethnicity and CMV serostatus were compiled together with the repertoire data. The number of donors typed differed by locus, with roughly 620-630 for A, B, C, DRB1 and DQB1, 522 for DQA1, 600 to 610 for DPA1, and some 440 for DPB1. To study patterns of TCR occurrence, a later analysis re-analyzed previously published TCR beta repertoires from 600 to 750 donors and added high-resolution HLA genotyping. In an earlier analysis of around 540 of the donors, high-throughput TCR beta sequencing was used to judge whether each TCR beta V gene segment behaved as functional or pseudogenic. In addition to the first cohort of 666 subjects, a separate validation cohort of about 120 different subjects was used. HLA typing included class I and class II loci at four-digit resolution. Five DR-DQ haplotypes were treated as single units for association and clustering because of strong linkage in the cohort. On average, 235,054 unique TCR beta nucleotide sequences were sequenced per donor among 300 to 500 genotyped donors of the cohort, with 15% to 20% of those sequences being non-productive. The genetic ancestry cluster associated with self-reported Caucasian donors included 80% to 90% of the 350 to 500 genotyped donors. To predict cytomegalovirus infection status, the study combined high-throughput TCR immunosequencing, statistical association of individual TCRs with disease status, and machine learning. The T cell repertoires of 666 subjects were profiled by immunosequencing and related to cytomegalovirus serostatus. Approximately 310 gigabases of sequencing data and approximately 85 million unique TCR sequences were included in an early release covering roughly 700 HLA-typed donors. Every repertoire in the discovery cohort had been generated on one and the same sequencing platform. Rather than using new phenotypic data, the later analysis identified candidate immune exposures from TCR beta sequences and from how often those sequences occurred across donors. The study was designed to test whether signatures of past pathogen exposure could be identified by cataloging public T cell receptors.

The cohort comprised more than 550 healthy bone marrow donors. At the time of sampling, all cohort members were nominally healthy, though unrecorded immune exposures were likely present. The donor tested CMV seropositive, placing the donor among the 289 seropositive members of the cohort. Each donor provided a peripheral blood sample, and peripheral blood mononuclear cells were used for TCR beta sequencing. The Qiagen DNeasy Blood Extraction Kit was used to extract genomic DNA from the blood cell samples. The germline V gene provides CDR1 ENHRY and CDR2 SYGVKD. V ends up 10 bases short and J 7 bases short, with an unmatched junction base count of 7. The CDR3 spans 12 residues, from the cysteine through the phenylalanine. The read is trimmed to its CDR3 DNA, 36 bases read in frame from base 1. The full study reports these points: Correlated functional status among segregating V segments might be attributable to linkage disequilibrium, but an unknown experimental factor could not be ruled out. A later analysis reported that several top co-occurrence clusters appeared linked to parvovirus B19, influenza, CMV and Epstein-Barr virus. A later analysis found that TCR association rates varied across HLA loci, with DRB1 alleles showing the most associated TCRs and HLA-C alleles the fewest. At a false discovery rate of 0.05, a later analysis linked under 20,000 TCR beta sequences to specific HLA alleles. The 87-base-pair reads could not distinguish some IMGT-functional V segments, including TRBV6-2 and TRBV6-3, so those segments were excluded. A later genetic analysis reported fewer N-insertions in productive TCRs among donors in an Asian-associated ancestry cluster than the approximately 670-donor mean. The sequencing pipeline was judged likely to have produced a cluster of highly shared sequence variants as a technical artifact. Across donors, most TCR sequences were observed very rarely, whereas some public TCRs were present in many individuals. Strong co-occurrence of HLA alleles, especially DR and DQ, made assigning TCR associations to individual alleles difficult. Compared with equally common non-associated chains, HLA-associated TCR beta chains in a later analysis were more clonally expanded and had lower generation probabilities. The authors suggested that the approach could potentially be extended to other disease states and immunological phenotypes. A further reported finding was that TCR beta sequences accurately predicted the HLA-A and HLA-B alleles for most subjects in the first cohort. The cohort was sequenced for TCR beta chains only, and without alpha or paired-chain data the features that could be detected were limited. For the cohort, immune exposure information was limited to CMV serostatus. A later genetic analysis associated a missense DCLRE1C variant with V-gene and J-gene trimming of TCR beta chains, and an independent cohort replicated the association. According to a later analysis, most CMV-associated TCR beta chains appeared to be HLA-restricted, and the HLA associations seemed to be driven largely by CMV exposure. A total of fewer than 200 TCR beta chains were listed by the study as associated with cytomegalovirus. In vitro tests confirmed that three of the cytomegalovirus-associated TCR beta chains recognize cytomegalovirus antigens. Because counts were too low, approximately 18 rarely observed V segments, including chromosome 9 orphons, were excluded from the earlier analysis of roughly 580 of the donors. Because some donors lacked HLA typing at each locus, the association tests relied only on the typed subset. An earlier analysis of several hundred of the donors showed that most TCR beta V segments appeared in productive rearrangements either about 90% or about 30% of the time, which broadly matched IMGT annotations. Cytomegalovirus status was reported to be diagnosed by the classifier with high specificity and sensitivity in both the original and validation cohorts. The presence/absence analyses assumed that sequencing depth was roughly uniform across donors, and that assumption may not be true.

The library was obtained by the immunoSEQ multiplex PCR assay. The multiplex PCR relied on a mix of 60 forward primers for TCR Vbeta segments and 13 reverse primers for TCR Jbeta segments. Amplification of the CDR3 region of rearranged TCR beta genes was performed with a multiplex PCR assay on genomic DNA. On the Illumina HiSeq System, the amplified TCR beta libraries were sequenced as 87-base-pair reads. In the source study's methods: A later analysis counted approximately 74 million unique TCR beta chains across the roughly 700 repertoires, and 10 million to 12 million of these chains were shared by at least two donors. To remove PCR and sequencing errors, raw reads were error-corrected and collapsed into unique sequences using a nearest-neighbor algorithm that merged closely related sequences. Alignment of CDR3 sequences to IMGT reference sequences was used to assign V, D and J gene segments. For a sequence to be retained, a match of at least six nucleotides was required to both a V gene segment and a J gene segment. A rearrangement counted as productive if the CDR3 had no stop codons and remained in frame with V and J, and every other rearrangement counted as non-productive. CDR3 was defined by IMGT convention, running from the second conserved V-encoded cysteine to the conserved J-encoded phenylalanine. The earlier analysis of about 590 of the donors excluded sequences that lacked an unambiguous match to a single V gene segment. An earlier analysis of some 610 of the donors called V segments functional above 56.7% productive rearrangements and segregating when the between-donor standard deviation exceeded 5%. A statistical classification framework was built for diagnosing cytomegalovirus status from the catalog of TCR beta chain sequences. A later analysis assigned V and J genes by comparing TCR nucleotide sequences with IMGT/GENE-DB human TR gene sequences. The TCRdist pipeline was used in a later analysis to assign CDR3 sequences and most-parsimonious VDJ recombination scenarios. In a later analysis, each TCR beta chain was defined by its CDR3 amino acid sequence together with its V-gene family, and reads without a unique V-gene family were excluded. In a later analysis, 450 to 600 highly shared, low-generation-probability nucleotide sequences were removed to address suspected cross-contamination and a sequencing artifact. In a later analysis, a clonal expansion index was calculated for each public chain from normalized within-repertoire ranks of inferred template counts. Generation probabilities in a later analysis came from a VDJ recombination model fitted to out-of-frame rearrangements, and those results were checked against IGoR. A later analysis scored TCR-TCR, TCR-HLA and TCR-CMV co-occurrence with hypergeometric tests, applying a repertoire-size bias correction to TCR pairs. A later analysis estimated false discovery rates by permuting HLA or CMV assignments 20 times. In a later analysis, co-occurring TCRs were grouped with DBSCAN, and TCRdist sequence similarity was added when clustering was performed within HLA-allele-positive subsets. Repertoires with fewer than 30,000 or more than 120,000 public chains were left out of co-occurrence clustering, as were five repertoires with anomalous nucleotide sharing. This immuneACCESS table, as held by TCRdb, lists in-frame sequences with V and J called but not all clones. Of the missing ones, under half trace to an unresolved V gene in checked studies; the others have no known cause. Clone size and V and J calls were adopted from that table, with D and trimming inferred from the DNA. This sample has tens of thousands of clones in its table, and roughly 67% of those were observed once. The leading ten clones occupy around 7.6% of the sample.

The material sequenced was PBMCs. The TCR sequence derives from a man aged 40-49 years in good health and CMV-seropositive. The rearranged segments are TRBV10-3 and TRBJ2-1; the central 7 bases match TRBD1. This receptor has the CDR3 CATRQGLNEQFF. The DNA reads as follows: TGTGCCACCCGACAGGGATTGAATGAGCAGTTCTTC.